This T cell receptor beta chain was obtained from a study of control samples from healthy donors and cancer patients. The CDR3 consists of 11 residues. V was shortened by 11 bases and J by 4 bases, with 11 bases between the two germline ends. Germline V gives CDR1 WNHNN, CDR2 SYGVQD (reference sequence). TCRdb's copy holds only in-frame clones and misses some; the assay was immunoSEQ multiplex PCR. The table shows tens of thousands of clones, with roughly nine tenths occurring only once. The sequenced sample was blood. The chain joins TRBV10-1 to TRBJ1-2; possible D gene TRBD1, 6 bases. This TCR was recovered from a woman in her seventies in good health. CDR3 bases: TGCGCCCTTAAGACAGGCTATGGCTACACCTTC. It translates to CALKTGYGYTF.